These T cell receptor beta chains were read from a single sample in a study of T cell responses to AZD1222 COVID-19 vaccine. The repertoire was sequenced with immunoSEQ multiplex PCR; TCRdb's copy has only in-frame clones and lacks some. The sample carries some 110,000 clones, roughly 86% recorded once. The sample consisted of peripheral blood, taken 28 days after the second dose of the MenACWY control vaccine. The source of these receptors is an adult who received the MenACWY meningococcal vaccine as a control. Both conserved end residues are trimmed from each CDR3. Fields, in order: CDR3 protein, V gene, J gene, clone size. Clone sizes are given selectively: once, few, many, or a class where the clone is expanded.

CDR3 protein: ASSRDSSYNEQF
V gene: TRBV7-2
J gene: TRBJ2-1
clone size: NA

CDR3 protein: ASSVESLRTDTQY
V gene: TRBV9
J gene: TRBJ2-3
clone size: NA

CDR3 protein: ASSLSGPRDRTYGYT
V gene: TRBV28
J gene: TRBJ1-2
clone size: NA

CDR3 protein: ASSEAGGGYGYT
V gene: TRBV5-4
J gene: TRBJ1-2
clone size: NA

CDR3 protein: ASSPWTDSTGELF
V gene: TRBV6-5
J gene: TRBJ2-2
clone size: NA

CDR3 protein: ASSLELTSGNTIY
V gene: TRBV18
J gene: TRBJ1-3
clone size: NA

CDR3 protein: ASSRGRHSPLH
V gene: TRBV18
J gene: TRBJ1-6
clone size: NA

CDR3 protein: AISGSLGTGGVLEGSPLH
V gene: TRBV10-3
J gene: TRBJ1-6
clone size: NA

CDR3 protein: ASTSGTGRYEQY
V gene: TRBV2
J gene: TRBJ2-7
clone size: once

CDR3 protein: ASSTNYGYT
V gene: TRBV28
J gene: TRBJ1-2
clone size: NA

CDR3 protein: ALRTGGSYEQY
V gene: TRBV30
J gene: TRBJ2-7
clone size: NA

CDR3 protein: ASSFGGSKGNEQF
V gene: TRBV5-1
J gene: TRBJ2-1
clone size: NA

CDR3 protein: ASSLAGANTGELF
V gene: TRBV6-5
J gene: TRBJ2-2
clone size: NA

CDR3 protein: ATSDKTPKKDLLARTEAF
V gene: TRBV24-1
J gene: TRBJ1-1
clone size: NA

CDR3 protein: ASKTSGPSTDTQY
V gene: TRBV19
J gene: TRBJ2-3
clone size: NA

CDR3 protein: ASSPDRDYGYT
V gene: TRBV5-6
J gene: TRBJ1-2
clone size: NA

CDR3 protein: ATSREGGSRSYT
V gene: TRBV15
J gene: TRBJ1-2
clone size: NA

CDR3 protein: ASSITGTYTGELF
V gene: TRBV19
J gene: TRBJ2-2
clone size: NA

CDR3 protein: ASSPRGETQY
V gene: TRBV4-1
J gene: TRBJ2-5
clone size: NA

CDR3 protein: ASSLGGRINQPQH
V gene: TRBV5-1
J gene: TRBJ1-5
clone size: NA

CDR3 protein: ASSPLQGPYGYT
V gene: TRBV3-1/TRBV3-2
J gene: TRBJ1-2
clone size: NA

CDR3 protein: AIPIGAGPDTQY
V gene: TRBV3-1/TRBV3-2
J gene: TRBJ2-3
clone size: NA

CDR3 protein: ASSPRQGVGETQY
V gene: TRBV18
J gene: TRBJ2-5
clone size: NA

CDR3 protein: ASRLGDRSNEKLF
V gene: TRBV5-1
J gene: TRBJ1-4
clone size: NA

CDR3 protein: ASSSLQEAAGELF
V gene: TRBV5-6
J gene: TRBJ2-2
clone size: NA

CDR3 protein: ASSHEDRDSHSYEQY
V gene: TRBV3-1/TRBV3-2
J gene: TRBJ2-7
clone size: NA

CDR3 protein: ASQETGGLDEQF
V gene: TRBV23-1
J gene: TRBJ2-1
clone size: NA

CDR3 protein: ASSLGDTGRKKLF
V gene: TRBV6-1
J gene: TRBJ1-4
clone size: once